This is a list of T cell receptor beta chains from one sample in a study of post-analysis software for immune sequencing data. TCRdb re-derived calls from the PCR reads in MiXCR, one entry per CDR3 protein. The data hold hundreds of thousands of distinct CDR3 sequences, with around 47% observed a single time. The sequenced sample consisted of blood. The origin of the receptors is a girl between 5 and 17 years old with multiple sclerosis. Both conserved end residues are trimmed from each CDR3. Each record gives: clone size, V gene, J gene, D gene, CDR3 protein. The D gene is left open where the match is weak. Only some rows state a clone size, as once, few, many or a class for expanded clones.

>NA|TRBV28|TRBJ2-3|TRBD1
ASSLKTGVRGTDTQY
>few|TRBV12-3/TRBV12-4|TRBJ2-7|NA
ASSWGVVQYSYEQY
>NA|TRBV20-1|TRBJ1-1|NA
SDGSTEAF
>NA|TRBV12-3/TRBV12-4|TRBJ2-7|TRBD2
ASRGPGGRHEQY
>few|TRBV12-3/TRBV12-4|TRBJ2-1|NA
ASTTTVYEQF
>few|TRBV27|TRBJ2-3|NA
ASSLGSSPDTQY
>NA|TRBV10-3|TRBJ2-6|TRBD1
AISGSRTGVSGANVLT
>NA|TRBV7-7|TRBJ2-5|TRBD2
ASSELAGIQETQY
>few|TRBV6-5|NA|TRBD2
ASSYSTRGGRETQY
>few|TRBV12-3/TRBV12-4|TRBJ2-1|NA
ASSYPGTWVNEQF
>NA|TRBV15|TRBJ1-2|NA
ATSRAGYGYT
>few|TRBV12-3/TRBV12-4|TRBJ1-5|NA
ASSTGSFNQPQH
>NA|TRBV7-9|TRBJ1-2|NA
ASSLGIQTGLDGYT
>few|TRBV6-2/TRBV6-3|TRBJ2-1|TRBD2
ASSKLAGLNEQF
>NA|TRBV7-9|TRBJ2-5|TRBD2
ASSRGTSVQETQY
>NA|TRBV7-9|TRBJ2-3|TRBD1
ASSHPGQGARTDTQY
>many|TRBV12-3/TRBV12-4|TRBJ2-1|TRBD2
ASTHGPGLAGDEQF
>NA|TRBV2|TRBJ1-2|TRBD1
ASNPNFDRVYGYT
>few|TRBV12-3/TRBV12-4|TRBJ1-2|NA
ASSLFGGGYT
>few|TRBV20-1|NA|TRBD2
SARAPYREGETQY
>NA|TRBV3-1|TRBJ2-3|NA
ASSPRIVTDTQY
>few|TRBV4-1|TRBJ2-5|NA
ASSQVGTEYQETQY
>few|TRBV29-1|TRBJ2-7|NA
SVANGMSSYEQY
>NA|TRBV20-1|TRBJ2-3|TRBD2
SARDSGTSGGTDTQY
>NA|TRBV6-5|TRBJ1-1|NA
ASSYGGGMWAF
>NA|TRBV20-1|TRBJ2-1|NA
SARDSRANEQF
>few|TRBV5-1|TRBJ2-7|TRBD2
ASSFRSGGNTYEQY